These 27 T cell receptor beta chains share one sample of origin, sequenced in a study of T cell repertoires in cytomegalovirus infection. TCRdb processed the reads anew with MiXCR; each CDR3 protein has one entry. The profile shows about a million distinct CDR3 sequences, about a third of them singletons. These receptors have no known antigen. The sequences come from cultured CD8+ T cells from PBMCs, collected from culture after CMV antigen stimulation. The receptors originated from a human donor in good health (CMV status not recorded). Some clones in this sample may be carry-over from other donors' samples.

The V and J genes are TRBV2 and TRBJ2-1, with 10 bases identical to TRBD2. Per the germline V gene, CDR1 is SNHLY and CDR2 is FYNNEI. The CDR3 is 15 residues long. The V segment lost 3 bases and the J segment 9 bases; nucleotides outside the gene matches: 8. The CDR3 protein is CASSDRSGGAPEQFF. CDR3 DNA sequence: TGTGCCAGCAGTGACAGGAGCGGGGGGGCACCTGAGCAGTTCTTC. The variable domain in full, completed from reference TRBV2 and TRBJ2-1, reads EPEVTQTPSHQVTQMGQEVILRCVPISNHLYFYWYRQILGQKVEFLVSFYNNEISEKSEIFDDQFSVERPDGSNFTLKIRSTKLEDSAMYFCASSDRSGGAPEQFFGPGTRLTVL.

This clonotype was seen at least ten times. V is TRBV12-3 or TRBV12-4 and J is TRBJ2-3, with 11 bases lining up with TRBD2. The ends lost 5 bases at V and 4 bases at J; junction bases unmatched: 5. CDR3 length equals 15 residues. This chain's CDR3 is CASSTLAGGADTQYF. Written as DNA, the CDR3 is TGTGCCAGCAGTACCCTAGCGGGGGGTGCAGATACGCAGTATTTT.

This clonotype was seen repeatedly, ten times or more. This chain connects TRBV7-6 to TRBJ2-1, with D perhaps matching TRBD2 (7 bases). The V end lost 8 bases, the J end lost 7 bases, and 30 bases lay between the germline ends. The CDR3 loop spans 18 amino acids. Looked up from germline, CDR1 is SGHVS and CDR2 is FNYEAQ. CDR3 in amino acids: CASSLLGYYGGAENEQFF. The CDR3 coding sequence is TGTGCCAGCTCACTGTTGGGGTACTATGGGGGGGCTGAGAATGAGCAGTTCTTC. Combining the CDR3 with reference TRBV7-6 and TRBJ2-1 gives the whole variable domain GAGVSQSPRYKVTKRGQDVALRCDPISGHVSLYWYRQALGQGPEFLTYFNYEAQQDKSGLPNDRFSAERPEGSISTLTIQRTEQRDSAMYRCASSLLGYYGGAENEQFFGPGTRLTVL.

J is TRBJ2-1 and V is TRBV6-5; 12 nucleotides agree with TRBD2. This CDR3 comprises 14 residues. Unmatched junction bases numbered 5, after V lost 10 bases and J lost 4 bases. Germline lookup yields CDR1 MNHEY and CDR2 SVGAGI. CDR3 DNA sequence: TGTGCCACCTCCACTAGCGGGGGGTACAATGAGCAGTTCTTC. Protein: CATSTSGGYNEQFF.

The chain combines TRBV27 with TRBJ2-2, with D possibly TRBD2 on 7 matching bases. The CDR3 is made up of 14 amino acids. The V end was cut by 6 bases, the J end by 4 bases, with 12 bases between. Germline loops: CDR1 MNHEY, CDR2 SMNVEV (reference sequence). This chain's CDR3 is CASSGGPGTGELFF. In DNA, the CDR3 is TGTGCCAGCAGCGGGGGGCCGGGCACCGGGGAGCTGTTTTTT.

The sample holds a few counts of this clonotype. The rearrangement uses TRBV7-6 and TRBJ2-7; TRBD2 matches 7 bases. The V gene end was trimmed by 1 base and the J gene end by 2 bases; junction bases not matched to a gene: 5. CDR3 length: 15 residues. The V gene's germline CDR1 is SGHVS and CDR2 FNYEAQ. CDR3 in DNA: TGTGCCAGCAGCTTAGGGCGGGGGTCTCCCTACGAGCAGTACTTC. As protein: CASSLGRGSPYEQYF.

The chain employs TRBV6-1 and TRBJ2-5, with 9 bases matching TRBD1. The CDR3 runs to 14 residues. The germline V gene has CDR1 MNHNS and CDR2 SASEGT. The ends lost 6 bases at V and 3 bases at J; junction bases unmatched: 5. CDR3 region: CASRQGQGEETQYF. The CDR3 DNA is TGTGCCAGCAGGCAGGGACAGGGAGAAGAGACCCAGTACTTC.

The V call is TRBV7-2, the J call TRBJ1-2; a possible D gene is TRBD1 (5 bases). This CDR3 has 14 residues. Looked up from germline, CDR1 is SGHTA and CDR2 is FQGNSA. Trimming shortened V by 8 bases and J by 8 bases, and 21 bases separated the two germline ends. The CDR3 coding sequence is TGTGCCAGCCTAGATAATGGGGGGAGCCGGGGCTACACCTTC. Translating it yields CASLDNGGSRGYTF.

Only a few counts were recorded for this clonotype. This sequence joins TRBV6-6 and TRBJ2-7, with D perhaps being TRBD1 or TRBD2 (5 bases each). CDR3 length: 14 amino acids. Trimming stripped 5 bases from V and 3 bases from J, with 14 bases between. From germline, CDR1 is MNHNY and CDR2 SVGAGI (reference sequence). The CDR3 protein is CASSRDGTNYEQYF. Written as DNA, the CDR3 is TGTGCCAGCAGTCGGGACGGGACCAACTACGAGCAGTACTTC.

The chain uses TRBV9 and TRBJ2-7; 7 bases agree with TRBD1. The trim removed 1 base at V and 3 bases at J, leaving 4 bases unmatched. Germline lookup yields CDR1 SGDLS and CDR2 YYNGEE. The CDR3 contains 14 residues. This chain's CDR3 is CASSVSGTDYEQYF. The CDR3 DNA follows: TGTGCCAGCAGCGTATCAGGGACAGACTACGAGCAGTACTTC.

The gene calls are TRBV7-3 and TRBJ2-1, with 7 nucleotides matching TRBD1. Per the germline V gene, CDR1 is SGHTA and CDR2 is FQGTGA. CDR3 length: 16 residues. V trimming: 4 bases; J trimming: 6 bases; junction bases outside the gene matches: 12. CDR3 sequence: CASSSTLDRNVNEQFF. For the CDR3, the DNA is TGTGCCAGCAGCTCAACGTTGGACAGGAACGTCAATGAGCAGTTCTTC. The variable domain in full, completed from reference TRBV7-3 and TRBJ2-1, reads GAGVSQTPSNKVTEKGKYVELRCDPISGHTALYWYRQSLGQGPEFLIYFQGTGAADDSGLPNDRFFAVRPEGSVSTLKIQRTERGDSAVYLCASSSTLDRNVNEQFFGPGTRLTVL.

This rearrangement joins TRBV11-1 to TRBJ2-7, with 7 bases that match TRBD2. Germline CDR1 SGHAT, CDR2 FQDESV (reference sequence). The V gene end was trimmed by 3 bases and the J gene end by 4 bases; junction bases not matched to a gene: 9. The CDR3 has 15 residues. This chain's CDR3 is CASSFSQRGLYEQYV. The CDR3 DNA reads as TGTGCCAGCAGCTTTTCCCAGCGGGGTTTGTACGAGCAGTACGTC.

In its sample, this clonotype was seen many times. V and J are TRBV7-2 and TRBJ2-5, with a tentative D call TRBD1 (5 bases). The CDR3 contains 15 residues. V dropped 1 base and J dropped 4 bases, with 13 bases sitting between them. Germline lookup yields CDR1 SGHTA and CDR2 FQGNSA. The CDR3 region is CASSLVADSSETQYF. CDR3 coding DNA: TGTGCCAGCAGCTTAGTGGCCGACAGCTCAGAGACCCAGTACTTC.

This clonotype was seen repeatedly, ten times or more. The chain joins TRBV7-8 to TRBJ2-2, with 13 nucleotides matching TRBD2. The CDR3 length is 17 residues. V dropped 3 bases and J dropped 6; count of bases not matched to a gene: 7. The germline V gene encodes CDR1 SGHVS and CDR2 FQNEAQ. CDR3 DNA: TGTGCCAGCAGCTTTACTAGCGGGGGGGCCTTAGCCGGGGAGCTGTTTTTT. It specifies CASSFTSGGALAGELFF.

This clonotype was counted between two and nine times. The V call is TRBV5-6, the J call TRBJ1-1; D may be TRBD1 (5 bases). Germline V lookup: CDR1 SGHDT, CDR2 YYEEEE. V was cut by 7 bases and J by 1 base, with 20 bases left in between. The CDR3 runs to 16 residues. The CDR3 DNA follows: TGTGCCAGCCAAAAACTTTTTGTGGGGACGAACACTGAAGCTTTCTTT. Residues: CASQKLFVGTNTEAFF.

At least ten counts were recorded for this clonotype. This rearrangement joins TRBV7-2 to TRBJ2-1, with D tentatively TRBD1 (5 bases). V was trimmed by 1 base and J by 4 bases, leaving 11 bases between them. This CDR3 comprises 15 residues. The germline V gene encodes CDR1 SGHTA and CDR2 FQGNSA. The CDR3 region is CASSLEGPGYNEQFF. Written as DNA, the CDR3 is TGTGCCAGCAGCTTAGAGGGGCCAGGATACAATGAGCAGTTCTTC.

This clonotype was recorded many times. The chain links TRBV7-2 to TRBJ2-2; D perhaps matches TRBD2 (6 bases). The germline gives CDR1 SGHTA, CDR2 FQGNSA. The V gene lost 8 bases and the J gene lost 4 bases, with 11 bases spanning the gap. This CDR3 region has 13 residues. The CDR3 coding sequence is TGTGCCAGCGGGGGGAAGGGCACCGGGGAGCTGTTTTTT. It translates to CASGGKGTGELFF.

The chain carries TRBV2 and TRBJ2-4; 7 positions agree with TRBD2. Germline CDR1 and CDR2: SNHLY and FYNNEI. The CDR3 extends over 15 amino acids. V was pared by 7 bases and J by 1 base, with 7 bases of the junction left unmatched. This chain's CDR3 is CASIRGREAKNIQYF. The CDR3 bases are TGTGCCAGCATCCGAGGGAGGGAGGCCAAAAACATTCAGTACTTC.

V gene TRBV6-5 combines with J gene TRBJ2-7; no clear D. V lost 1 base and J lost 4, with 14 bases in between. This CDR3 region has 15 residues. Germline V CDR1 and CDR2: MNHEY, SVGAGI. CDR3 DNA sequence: TGTGCCAGCAGTTACTTTGCCTTTGCCCCTTACGAGCAGTACTTC. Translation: CASSYFAFAPYEQYF.

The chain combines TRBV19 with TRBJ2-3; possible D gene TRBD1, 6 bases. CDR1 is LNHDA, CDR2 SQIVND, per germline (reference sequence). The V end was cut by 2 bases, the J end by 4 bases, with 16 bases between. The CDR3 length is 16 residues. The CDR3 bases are TGTGCCAGTAGTATATCTGGGGGCTGGGAGCCAGATACGCAGTATTTT. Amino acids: CASSISGGWEPDTQYF.

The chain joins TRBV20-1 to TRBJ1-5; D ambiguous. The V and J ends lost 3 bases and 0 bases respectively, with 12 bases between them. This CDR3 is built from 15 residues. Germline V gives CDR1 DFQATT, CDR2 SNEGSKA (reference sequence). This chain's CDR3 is CSARGRMYSNQPQHF. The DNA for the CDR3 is TGCAGTGCTAGGGGGAGGATGTATAGCAATCAGCCCCAGCATTTT.

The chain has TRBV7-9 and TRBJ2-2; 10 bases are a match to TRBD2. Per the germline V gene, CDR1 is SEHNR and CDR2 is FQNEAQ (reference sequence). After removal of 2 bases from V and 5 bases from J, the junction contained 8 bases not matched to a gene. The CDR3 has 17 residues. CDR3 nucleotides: TGTGCCAGCAGCTTAACGAGCGGGGGGGCCTGGACCGGGGAGCTGTTTTTT. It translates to CASSLTSGGAWTGELFF. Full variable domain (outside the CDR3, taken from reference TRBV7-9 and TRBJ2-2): DTGVSQNPRHKITKRGQNVTFRCDPISEHNRLYWYRQTLGQGPEFLTYFQNEAQLEKSRLLSDRFSAERPKGSFSTLEIQRTEQGDSAMYLCASSLTSGGAWTGELFFGEGSRLTVL.

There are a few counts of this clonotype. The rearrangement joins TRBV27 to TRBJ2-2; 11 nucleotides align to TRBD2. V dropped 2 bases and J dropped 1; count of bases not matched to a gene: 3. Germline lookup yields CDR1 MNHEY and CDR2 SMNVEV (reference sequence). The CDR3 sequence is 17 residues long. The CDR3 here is CASSLTSGGLNTGELFF. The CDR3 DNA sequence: TGTGCCAGCAGTTTAACTAGCGGGGGCCTGAACACCGGGGAGCTGTTTTTT.

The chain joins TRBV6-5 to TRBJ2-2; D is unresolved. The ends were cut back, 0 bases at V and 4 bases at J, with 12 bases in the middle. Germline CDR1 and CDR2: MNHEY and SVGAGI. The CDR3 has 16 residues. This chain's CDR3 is CASSYSTPGGTGELFF. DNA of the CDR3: TGTGCCAGCAGTTACTCGACCCCCGGCGGCACCGGGGAGCTGTTTTTT.

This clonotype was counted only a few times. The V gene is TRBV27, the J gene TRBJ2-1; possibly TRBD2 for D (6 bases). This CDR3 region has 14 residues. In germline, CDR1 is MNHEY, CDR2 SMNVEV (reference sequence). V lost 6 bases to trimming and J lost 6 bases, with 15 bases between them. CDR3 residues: CASSGFGGVNEQFF. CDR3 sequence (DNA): TGTGCCAGCAGCGGGTTCGGAGGGGTCAATGAGCAGTTCTTC.

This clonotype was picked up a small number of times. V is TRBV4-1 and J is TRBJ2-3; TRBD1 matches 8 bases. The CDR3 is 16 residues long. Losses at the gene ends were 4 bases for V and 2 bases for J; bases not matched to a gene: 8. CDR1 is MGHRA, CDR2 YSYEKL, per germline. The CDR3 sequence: CASSLWTGLLTDTQYF. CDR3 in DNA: TGCGCCAGCAGCCTTTGGACAGGGCTTCTCACAGATACGCAGTATTTT.

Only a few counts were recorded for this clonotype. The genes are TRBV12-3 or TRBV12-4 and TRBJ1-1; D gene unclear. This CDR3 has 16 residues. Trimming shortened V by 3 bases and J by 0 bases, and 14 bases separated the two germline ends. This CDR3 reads CASSLGQEFMNTEAFF. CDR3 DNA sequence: TGTGCCAGCAGTTTGGGCCAGGAATTCATGAACACTGAAGCTTTCTTT.